In this sample, the clone carrying this T cell receptor beta chain turned up a few times. The entry originates in a study of beta chain features in type 1 diabetes. Populations isolated by sorting all had purity greater than 95%. The V gene's germline CDR1 is LNHNV and CDR2 YYDKDF (reference sequence). V was pared by 0 bases and J by 1 base, with 4 bases of the junction left unmatched. The CDR3 consists of 16 residues. As every portion of the isolated RNA was reverse transcribed, the sequencing read expressed TCRB transcripts. Data came from immunoSEQ multiplex PCR; TCRdb stores just in-frame clones and leaves some out. The sample includes fewer than 650,000 clones, around 15% of them seen just once.

The sample consisted of naive CD4+ T cells from blood. The receptor's source is a young man in good health. The V call is TRBV15, the J call TRBJ2-3; 7 bases match TRBD1. The CDR3, as DNA: TGTGCCACCAGCAGAGATCCCACAGGGGGCACAGATACGCAGTATTTT. Its translation: CATSRDPTGGTDTQYF. Complete variable domain (other parts from reference TRBV15 and TRBJ2-3): DAMVIQNPRYQVTQFGKPVTLSCSQTLNHNVMYWYQQKSSQAPKLLFHYYDKDFNNEADTPDNFQSRRPNTSFCFLDIRSPGLGDTAMYLCATSRDPTGGTDTQYFGPGTRLTVL.